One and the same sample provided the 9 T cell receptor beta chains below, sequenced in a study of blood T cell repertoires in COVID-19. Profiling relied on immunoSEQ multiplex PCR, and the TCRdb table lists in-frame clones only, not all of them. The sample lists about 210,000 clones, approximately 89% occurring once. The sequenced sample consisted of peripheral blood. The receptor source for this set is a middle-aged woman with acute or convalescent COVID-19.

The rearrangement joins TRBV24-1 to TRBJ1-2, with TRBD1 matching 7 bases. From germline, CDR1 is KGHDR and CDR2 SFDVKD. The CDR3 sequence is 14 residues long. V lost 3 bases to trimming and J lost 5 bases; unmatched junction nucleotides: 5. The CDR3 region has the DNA TGTGCCACCAGTGATCCTCGGACAGGTTATGGCTACACCTTC. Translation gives CATSDPRTGYGYTF.

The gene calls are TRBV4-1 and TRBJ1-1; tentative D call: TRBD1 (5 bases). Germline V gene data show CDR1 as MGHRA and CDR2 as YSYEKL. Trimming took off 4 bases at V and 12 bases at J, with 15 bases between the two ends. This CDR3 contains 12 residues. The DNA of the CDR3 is TGCGCCAGCAGCCGTGGGGGGAAGGAGACTTTCTTT. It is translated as CASSRGGKETFF.

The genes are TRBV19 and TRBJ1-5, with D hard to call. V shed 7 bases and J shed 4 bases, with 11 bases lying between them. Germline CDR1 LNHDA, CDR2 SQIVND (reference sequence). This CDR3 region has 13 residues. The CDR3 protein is CASTEAQNQPQHF. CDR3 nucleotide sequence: TGTGCCAGTACGGAGGCACAGAATCAGCCCCAGCATTTT.

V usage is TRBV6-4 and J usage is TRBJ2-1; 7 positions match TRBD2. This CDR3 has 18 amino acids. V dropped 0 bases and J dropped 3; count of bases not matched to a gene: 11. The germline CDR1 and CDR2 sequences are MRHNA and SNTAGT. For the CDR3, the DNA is TGTGCCAGCAGTGACTCGAGTCGGGGCGGGGAGGGCTACAATGAGCAGTTCTTC. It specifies CASSDSSRGGEGYNEQFF.

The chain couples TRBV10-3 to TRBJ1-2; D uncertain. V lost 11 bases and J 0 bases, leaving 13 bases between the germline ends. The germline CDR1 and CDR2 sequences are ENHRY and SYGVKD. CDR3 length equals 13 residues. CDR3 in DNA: TGTGCCCTTCACCGAGGTCCTAACTATGGCTACACCTTC. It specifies CALHRGPNYGYTF.

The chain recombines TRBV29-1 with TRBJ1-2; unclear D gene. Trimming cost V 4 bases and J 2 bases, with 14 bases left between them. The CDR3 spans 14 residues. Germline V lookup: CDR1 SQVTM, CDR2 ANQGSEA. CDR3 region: CSVGDPRPNYGYTF. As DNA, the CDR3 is TGCAGCGTTGGCGACCCGCGGCCAAACTATGGCTACACCTTC.

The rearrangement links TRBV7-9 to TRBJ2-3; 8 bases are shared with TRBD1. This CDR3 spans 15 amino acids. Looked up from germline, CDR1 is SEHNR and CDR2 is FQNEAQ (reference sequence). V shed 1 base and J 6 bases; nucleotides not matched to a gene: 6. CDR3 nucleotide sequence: TGTGCCAGCAGCTTAGTAGGGCAGGGGGCGGATACGCAGTATTTT. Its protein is CASSLVGQGADTQYF.

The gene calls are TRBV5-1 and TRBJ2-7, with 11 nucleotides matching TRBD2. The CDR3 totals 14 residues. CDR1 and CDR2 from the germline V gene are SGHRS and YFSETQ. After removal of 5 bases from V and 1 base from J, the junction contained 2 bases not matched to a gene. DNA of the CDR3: TGCGCCAGCAGTACTAGCGGGGGTTCCTACGAGCAGTACGTC. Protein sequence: CASSTSGGSYEQYV.

CDR3 residues: CATSDWRLSPRTDTQYF. Here the CDR3 DNA reads TGTGCCACCAGTGATTGGAGACTTTCTCCGAGGACAGATACGCAGTATTTT. V gene TRBV24-1 combines with J gene TRBJ2-3; D call uncertain. Germline CDR1 and CDR2: KGHDR and SFDVKD. The V and J ends lost 2 bases and 3 bases respectively, with 17 bases between them. The CDR3 spans 17 residues.